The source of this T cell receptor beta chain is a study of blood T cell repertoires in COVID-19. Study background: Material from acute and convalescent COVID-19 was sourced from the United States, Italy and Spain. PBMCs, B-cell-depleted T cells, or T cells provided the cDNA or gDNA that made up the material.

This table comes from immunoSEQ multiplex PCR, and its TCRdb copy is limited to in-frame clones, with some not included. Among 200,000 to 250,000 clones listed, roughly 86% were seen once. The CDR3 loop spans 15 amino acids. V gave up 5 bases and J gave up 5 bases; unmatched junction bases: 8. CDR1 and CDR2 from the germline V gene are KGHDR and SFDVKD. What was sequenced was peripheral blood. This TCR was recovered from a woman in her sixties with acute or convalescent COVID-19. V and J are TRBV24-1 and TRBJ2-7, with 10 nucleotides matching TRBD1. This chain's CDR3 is CATSATGTGVHEQYF. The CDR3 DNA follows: TGTGCCACCAGTGCCACAGGGACAGGGGTCCACGAGCAGTACTTC.